This T cell receptor beta chain was identified during a study of shared clonotypes between healthy human individuals (dated by TCRdb to 2018 to 2021). In terms of the full investigation: The cohort comprised a couple of women and three men aged 18 to 49 years. For each donor, three plates each were used for CD4 naive and CD4 memory, two plates were used for CD8 naive, and one plate was used for CD8 memory. To estimate repertoire size and how much clonotype sharing occurs between individuals, the study deeply sequenced the blood TCR repertoires of several healthy adults. Different laboratories and diverse techniques were used to prepare libraries and sequence TCR repertoires, to increase sequencing depth and limit assay-specific biases. Per donor, leukapheresis produced somewhere between about 0.9 and 9 billion PBMCs.

The full study reports these points: Pairwise subsampling indicated that sequencing depth was expected to affect the degree of clonotype sharing among donors. Clonotypes shared by all four sorted-subset donors showed higher generation probabilities than non-shared clonotypes. Sharing across four donors was observed for around 4.8% of naive CD4, over 3% of naive CD8, about 2.3% of memory CD4, and about 0.4% of memory CD8 clonotypes. The small number of donors limited the genetic and exposure-history diversity represented. Even with the large sequencing depth, rarefaction of the sorted-subset datasets indicated that sequencing was incomplete. Sampling was restricted to blood, and TCR repertoires in tissues likely differ from the TCR repertoires found in blood. Estimated clonotype richness was generally larger for naive than for memory subsets.

Per the germline V gene (reference sequence), SGHKS is the CDR1 and YYEKEE is the CDR2. From the cysteine up to the phenylalanine, the CDR3 has a length of 12 residues. Only the CDR3 DNA stays, 36 bases, in frame from base 1. V drops 1 base and J drops 4 bases, leaving 5 bases in between. The donors were healthy, HIV-negative adults who had no recently reported acute infections or vaccinations. Every donor was a Caucasian adult living in Nashville, Tennessee, USA. Magnetic negative selection was used to enrich CD4+ T cells, after which naive cells were positively selected on CD45RA and the negative fraction became the memory subset. Blood was collected by leukapheresis, and PBMCs were isolated by Ficoll-Histopaque density gradient centrifugation and then cryopreserved in liquid nitrogen vapor phase. Analytical flow cytometry was used to check the purity and quantity of each magnetically sorted T cell population. Genomic DNA was isolated from each sorted fraction and quantified by UV absorbance on a Nanodrop 2000c.

Using the deep immunoSEQ assay, TCR CDR3 regions were amplified from genomic DNA by multiplex PCR. Extracted genomic DNA from each cell subset was distributed evenly across all wells of several immunoSEQ 96-well plates, and each plate was treated as a replicate. For sorted subsets, each replicate PCR was loaded with approximately 190 ng genomic DNA, equivalent to about 30,000 T cell genomes. Purified libraries were measured with a Qubit 3.0 fluorometer, size-checked on a Bioanalyzer 2100, and measured again with the KAPA Library Quantification kit. A separate single-read 150-cycle Illumina NextSeq 550 flow cell was used to sequence each immunoSEQ 96-well plate. Regarding the original processing steps: Because the immunoSEQ output included only junctional sequences and no quality scores, the filtering could not be the same as the filtering used for full-length reads. To assign V/J genes and CDR3, sequences were annotated against IMGT germline references using PyIR, a Python wrapper for IgBLAST v1.9. Any read was removed if the V/J assignment was weak (E-value above 1e-6), the CDR3 was missing, or the read contained stop codons, out-of-frame junctions, or ambiguous translated residues. V3J clonotypes were defined by identical inferred V gene, J gene, and CDR3 amino acid sequence. Percentage overlap between repertoires was computed as shared unique clonotypes divided by the size of the smaller repertoire. Richness of each repertoire was evaluated using RTK rarefaction, the Chao1 estimator, and Recon v2.1 estimates of unobserved clonotypes. OLGA was used to compute generation probabilities for all TCRbeta clonotypes that the gDNA method yielded from several donors. The source is immuneACCESS, and TCRdb retained only in-frame sequences with V and J called. Part of the clones is not carried over; for the studies checked, unresolved V genes explain less than half of this, and the remainder is unexplained. That table is the source of V, J and clone size, and D and trimming were worked out from the DNA. A total of over 700,000 clones appear in this sample, about two thirds of them only once. The ten largest clonotypes hold 1.8% of the sample.

Regarding this clone: The clone's antigen remains unknown. No much larger clone is present one base from it, and per-base qualities are unavailable.

This sequence was found in a woman aged 25 to 39 in good health. Input material: memory CD4+ T cells sorted from blood. The meaning of the sample's cell subset or site label: CD45RA-negative fraction. The receptor chain draws on TRBV5-5 and TRBJ1-1, with no confident D gene call. The sequenced DNA: TGTGCCAGCAGCTTGACCTTCACTGAAGCTTTCTTT. Protein translation: CASSLTFTEAFF.